This TCR beta chain was observed in a study of T cell responses to AZD1222 COVID-19 vaccine. Using immunoSEQ multiplex PCR, the repertoire was profiled, and TCRdb retains in-frame clones only, with some absent. Of 120,000 or so clones detected, 80% to 90% appear once; the ten largest clones hold more than 9%. Germline CDR1 is GTSNPN and CDR2 is SVGIG (reference sequence). The CDR3 sequence is 14 residues long. Sequencing used peripheral blood, obtained on day 0 of AZD1222 vaccination. The chain recombines TRBV30 with TRBJ1-2, with 8 bases aligning to TRBD1. The receptor's source is an adult in good health. CDR3 protein: CAMDGAGGSDGYTF. As DNA, the CDR3 is TGTGCTATGGACGGGGCAGGGGGCAGCGATGGCTACACCTTC.